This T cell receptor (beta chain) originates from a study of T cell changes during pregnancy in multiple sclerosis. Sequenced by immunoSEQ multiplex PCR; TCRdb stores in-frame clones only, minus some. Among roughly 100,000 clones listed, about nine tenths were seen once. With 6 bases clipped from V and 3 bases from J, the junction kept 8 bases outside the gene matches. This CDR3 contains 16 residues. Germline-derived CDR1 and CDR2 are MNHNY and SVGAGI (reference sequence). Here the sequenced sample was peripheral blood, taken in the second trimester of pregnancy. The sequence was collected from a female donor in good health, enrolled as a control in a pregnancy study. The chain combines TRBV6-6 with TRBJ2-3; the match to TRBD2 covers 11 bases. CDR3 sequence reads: CASSLRGLAGTDTQYF. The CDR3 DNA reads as TGTGCCAGCAGCCTGCGCGGACTAGCGGGTACAGATACGCAGTATTTT.